Below, 8 T cell receptor beta chains from the same sample are listed, as sequenced in a study of blood T cell repertoires in COVID-19. Assay used: immunoSEQ multiplex PCR; TCRdb lists only in-frame clones, some missing. The repertoire holds around 280,000 clones, approximately 86% seen once, with roughly 1.9% in the top ten. The sequenced material came from peripheral blood. The receptors here all came from a woman in her thirties who had recovered from COVID-19.

The chain recombines TRBV2 with TRBJ1-1, with D maybe TRBD1 (6 bases). Germline V CDR1 and CDR2: SNHLY, FYNNEI. V was cut by 7 bases and J by 4 bases, with 19 bases left in between. The CDR3 spans 15 residues. Here the CDR3 DNA reads TGTGCCAGCAAGCCGACCGCGGGGGGCTTCACTGAAGCTTTCTTT. Its translation is CASKPTAGGFTEAFF.

This clone was observed a single time. J is TRBJ2-3 and V is TRBV15; TRBD2 is a possible D gene (6 bases). The CDR3 sequence is 13 residues long. The V end was cut by 8 bases, the J end by 3 bases, with 12 bases between. Germline V lookup: CDR1 LNHNV, CDR2 YYDKDF (reference sequence). CDR3 sequence (DNA): TGTGCCACCGGTGGGGGGTGGACAGATACGCAGTATTTT. Translating gives CATGGGWTDTQYF.

The CDR3 loop is CASSRGLAGEQFF. The CDR3 region has the DNA TGTGCCAGCAGCAGAGGACTAGCAGGCGAGCAGTTCTTC. This chain links TRBV2 with TRBJ2-1, with 8 bases identical to TRBD2. J was trimmed by 10 bases and V by 6 bases; bases with no gene match: 8. This CDR3 spans 13 amino acids. Per the germline V gene, CDR1 is SNHLY and CDR2 is FYNNEI. The variable domain in full, completed from reference TRBV2 and TRBJ2-1, reads EPEVTQTPSHQVTQMGQEVILRCVPISNHLYFYWYRQILGQKVEFLVSFYNNEISEKSEIFDDQFSVERPDGSNFTLKIRSTKLEDSAMYFCASSRGLAGEQFFGPGTRLTVL.

The table lists this clone with a count of one. The chain has TRBV5-1 and TRBJ1-4; D might be TRBD1 (6 bases). The germline CDR1 and CDR2 sequences are SGHRS and YFSETQ. The CDR3 loop spans 15 amino acids. V was trimmed by 0 bases and J by 8 bases, leaving 14 bases between them. The CDR3: CASSLAGAKGEKLFF. In DNA form, the CDR3 reads TGCGCCAGCAGCTTGGCAGGGGCGAAGGGGGAAAAACTGTTTTTT.

This clone came up once. This chain links TRBV6-4 with TRBJ2-1; 8 positions match TRBD1. Germline V CDR1 and CDR2: MRHNA, SNTAGT. The CDR3 contains 16 residues. The V segment lost 2 bases and the J segment 3 bases; nucleotides outside the gene matches: 6. The CDR3 bases are TGTGCCAGCAGTGACATGACAGGGGCGGGCTACAATGAGCAGTTCTTC. This gives the protein CASSDMTGAGYNEQFF.

In its sample, this clone was seen once. This chain uses TRBV6-5 with TRBJ2-5; D is unresolved. Germline V gene lookup returns CDR1 MNHEY and CDR2 SVGAGI. V was shortened by 7 bases and J by 5 bases, with 17 bases between the two germline ends. This CDR3 comprises 14 residues. CDR3 sequence: CASIAAATGETQYF. As DNA, the CDR3 is TGTGCCAGCATTGCTGCAGCCACCGGGGAGACCCAGTACTTC.

V gene TRBV6-6 combines with J gene TRBJ2-7; a weak D match, TRBD2 (6 bases). This CDR3 has 12 residues. V was pared by 6 bases and J by 3 bases, with 9 bases between. Germline V gives CDR1 MNHNY, CDR2 SVGAGI (reference sequence). The CDR3 nucleotides read TGTGCCAGCAGGGGCGGGGACTACGAGCAGTACTTC. Its translation is CASRGGDYEQYF.

V usage is TRBV12-2 and J usage is TRBJ1-1; the table's D call TRBD1 went unverified against the DNA. TRBV12-2 is flagged as a pseudogene. The CDR3 length is 14 residues. The CDR3 DNA reads TGTGCAAGTCGCCCCGACAGGGGGAACACTGAAGCTTTCTTT. Translating gives CASRPDRGNTEAFF.